Detailed here is one T cell receptor beta chain. A read error may produce the germline difference seen at one junction end. This sample is drawn from a study of blood T cell repertoires in COVID-19. Study-wide background: Donors in the United States, Italy and Spain gave samples during acute or convalescent COVID-19.

This table comes from immunoSEQ multiplex PCR, and its TCRdb copy is limited to in-frame clones, with some not included. The sample lists 70,000 to 95,000 clones; around four fifths were seen once. The receptor's source is a human donor in a cohort sampled during active COVID-19. Material: peripheral blood.

The CDR3 region is CASSSYNEQFF. For the CDR3, the DNA is TGCGCCAGCAGCTCCTATAATGAGCAGTTCTTC. The V call is TRBV5-1, the J call TRBJ2-1; D uncertain. The germline V gene has CDR1 SGHRS and CDR2 YFSETQ. This CDR3 has 11 residues.